One sample yielded the 31 T cell receptor beta chains listed below, sequenced in a study of tumor and adjacent non-tumor tissue in lung cancer. This sample's RNA came from whole unsorted tissue. Distant lung tissue was collected more than 3 cm away from the tumor edge. A modified ARM-PCR protocol with three rounds of nested PCR amplified TCRbeta. TCRdb analysed the multiplex PCR reads with MiXCR anew, one entry per CDR3 protein. The profile shows 60,000 to 100,000 distinct CDR3 sequences, less than 85% of them singletons. The source material was distant non-tumor lung tissue. The source is a man between 70 and 80 years old with non-small cell lung cancer.

With regard to this clonotype: One end of the junction is discordant with germline, which a read error may explain. DNA for the CDR3: TGTGTCAGCAGTGAAGCGGGGGGATCTGAGGCCAACGTCCTGACTTTC. It yields the protein CVSSEAGGSEANVLTF. The chain is built from TRBV6-1 and TRBJ2-6; 9 nucleotides agree with TRBD2. The CDR3 is made up of 16 amino acids. Germline CDR1 and CDR2: MNHNS and SASEGT.

The rearrangement uses TRBV6-2 or TRBV6-3 and TRBJ2-1; weak D call: TRBD2 (6 bases). The CDR3 spans 15 residues. Germline CDR1 and CDR2: MNHEY and SVGEGT. The CDR3 DNA reads as TGTGATAGCAGTTCTAGCGCGAGAGAAAGCAATGAGCAGTTCTTC. Its protein product is CDSSSSARESNEQFF.

The chain joins TRBV29-1 to TRBJ2-7; maybe TRBD1 (5 bases). The CDR3 has 12 residues. From germline, CDR1 is SQVTM and CDR2 ANQGSEA. Trimming shortened V by 7 bases and J by 7 bases, and 17 bases separated the two germline ends. CDR3 sequence (DNA): TGCAGCGCCAGGACAAACTCGAGGGAGCAGTACTTC. Translation gives CSARTNSREQYF.

In regard to this clonotype: Mismatch with germline at one junction end may stem from a read error. The gene calls are TRBV12-3 or TRBV12-4 and TRBJ2-2, with D unclear. The CDR3 covers 15 residues. CDR3 loop: CVSSPQHGNARELFF. DNA of the CDR3: TGTGTCAGCAGTCCCCAGCATGGGAACGCCAGGGAGCTGTTTTTT.

This clonotype is a singleton in its sample. A read error is possible here, since a much larger clone lies one base away. J is TRBJ1-3 and V is TRBV10-2; no reliable D call. V was cut by 2 bases and J by 0 bases, with 8 bases left in between. CDR1 WSHSY and CDR2 SAAADI come from the germline V gene. The CDR3 is 15 amino acids. The CDR3 DNA sequence: TGCGCCAGCAGTGAGGGGTCCGACTCTGGAAACACCATATATTTT. This encodes CASSEGSDSGNTIYF.

This clonotype occurred a few times. With a much larger clone just one base away, this may be a read error. This sequence joins TRBV10-3 and TRBJ2-1; D perhaps matches TRBD2 (5 bases). CDR3 length equals 14 residues. Germline CDR1 and CDR2: ENHRY and SYGVKD. The CDR3 coding sequence is TGTGTCATCAGTGGTACTAGATCCGGAAATGAGCAGTTCTTC. Translation: CVISGTRSGNEQFF.

Comments on this clonotype: The germline gene is not matched at one end of the junction; a read error may be the cause. The rearrangement joins TRBV6-1 to TRBJ2-7, with D perhaps matching TRBD1 (5 bases). Per germline, CDR1 MNHNS and CDR2 SASEGT. The CDR3 is 13 amino acids. CDR3 nucleotides: TGTGCCAGCAGAGCAGGGCCCCGATACGAGCAGTATTTC. The encoded protein is CASRAGPRYEQYF.

Details on this clonotype: Sequence at one end of the junction differs from germline and may be a read error. CDR3 nucleotides: TGTGCAAGCAGTAAATCCAGTTTTACGCAGTATTTC. Its protein is CASSKSSFTQYF. The chain employs TRBV6-1 and TRBJ2-3; D gene uncertain. CDR3 length: 12 residues. CDR1 MNHNS and CDR2 SASEGT come from the germline V gene.

About this clonotype: A junction end diverges from the germline sequence, so it may reflect a read error. The rearrangement joins TRBV11-3 to TRBJ1-1; D is perhaps TRBD1 (6 bases). Germline CDR1 reads SGHNT; CDR2 reads YENEEA. The CDR3 is made up of 16 amino acids. CDR3 region: CASSFPDRPVNTEVFF. As DNA, the CDR3 is TGTGCCAGCAGCTTCCCGGACAGACCCGTGAACACTGAAGTTTTCTTT.

Points on this clonotype: A read error may produce the germline difference seen at one junction end. This sequence joins TRBV5-6 and TRBJ2-3, with D unresolved. The germline V gene encodes CDR1 SGHDT and CDR2 YYEEEE. The CDR3 has 15 amino acids. The CDR3 region has the DNA TGTGCCAGCATCTTGGGCCCGCGAAGTACAGATACACAGTATTTT. Amino acid sequence: CASILGPRSTDTQYF.

The V and J genes are TRBV6-6 and TRBJ1-1; 7 bases map to TRBD1. With V trimmed by 0 bases and J by 7 bases, 11 bases remained unmatched. Germline assignment: CDR1 MNHNY and CDR2 SVGAGI (reference sequence). The CDR3 runs 16 residues. CDR3 residues: CASSYSPGQRYNEAFF. CDR3 in DNA: TGTGCCAGCAGTTACTCACCGGGACAGCGATACAATGAAGCTTTCTTT.

About this clonotype itself: This may stem from a read error, because a much larger clone lies one nucleotide away. This chain uses TRBV5-1 with TRBJ2-1, with TRBD2 identical over 10 bases. Germline CDR1 and CDR2: SGHRS and YFSETQ. The CDR3 has 18 residues. The CDR3 DNA is TGCGCCAGCAGCTTGTCAAGCGGGGGGGCCCTTGGGGCAAATGATCAGTTCTTC. This gives the protein CASSLSSGGALGANDQFF.

This clonotype showed up just a few times. The germline gene is not matched at one end of the junction; a read error may be the cause. CDR3 amino acids: CCAKSYLQTGQETQYF. Here the CDR3 DNA reads TGCTGTGCCAAGTCCTACCTCCAGACAGGTCAAGAGACACAGTACTTC. V usage is TRBV29-1 and J usage is TRBJ2-5, with D perhaps TRBD1 (6 bases). The germline gives CDR1 SQVTM, CDR2 ANQGSEA. The CDR3 runs 16 residues.

Concerning this clonotype: One junction end disagrees with the germline gene, perhaps due to a read error. This chain uses TRBV4-1 with TRBJ2-7, with 8 bases aligning to TRBD2. CDR1 and CDR2 (germline): MGHRA, YSYEKL. CDR3 length: 15 amino acids. The CDR3 DNA sequence: TGCGCCAGCAGCCCTGGGACTAGTGGAACCTACGAGCAGTCCTTC. Translated: CASSPGTSGTYEQSF.

The chain is built from TRBV6-2 or TRBV6-3 and TRBJ2-3; a weak D match, TRBD2 (5 bases). Deletions cut 6 bases from V and 5 bases from J, with 15 bases between. Germline CDR1 and CDR2: MNHEY and SVGEGT. The CDR3 covers 14 residues. DNA of the CDR3: TGTGCCAGCAGAAGGGCTAGCAACAAAGATACGCAGTATTTT. This codes for CASRRASNKDTQYF.

With regard to this clonotype: This CDR3 fails to terminate in the conserved phenylalanine or tryptophan, so it likely reflects a read error. V is TRBV29-1 and J is TRBJ2-7, with D tentatively TRBD2 (5 bases). Deletions cut 6 bases from V and 4 bases from J, with 16 bases between. This CDR3 has 13 residues. From germline, CDR1 is SQVTM and CDR2 ANQGSEA. The chain's CDR3 is CSVMGRGKYEQYL. The CDR3, as DNA: TGCAGCGTAATGGGGAGAGGGAAATACGAGCAGTACCTC.

This clonotype appeared many times. Being one base from a much bigger clone, this may be a read error. The CDR3 is CSVVAKRHEAFF. CDR3 sequence (DNA): TGCAGCGTTGTGGCGAAGAGGCATGAAGCTTTCTTT. J is TRBJ1-1 and V is TRBV29-1; unclear D gene. Germline V gene sequence: CDR1 SQVTM, CDR2 ANQGSEA. This CDR3 region has 12 residues. With 4 bases removed from V and 7 bases from J, the gap between germline ends came to 13 bases.

A note on this clonotype: At one end, the junction sequence differs from germline, possibly due to a read error. This chain connects TRBV11-3 to TRBJ2-3; TRBD2 is a possible D gene (5 bases). Per the germline V gene, CDR1 is SGHNT and CDR2 is YENEEA. The CDR3 contains 15 residues. The DNA of the CDR3 is TGTACCAGCACCCGTCGGGAAATAAGCACAAATACGCAGTATTTT. It translates to CTSTRREISTNTQYF.

This clonotype was observed at least ten times. This likely comes from a read error, as the CDR3 has no conserved phenylalanine or tryptophan at its end. The rearrangement links TRBV11-2 to TRBJ2-7, with 8 bases fitting TRBD1. CDR1 SGHAT and CDR2 FQNNGV come from the germline V gene. This CDR3 comprises 15 residues. The CDR3 sequence is CASRLDQGATYEQYL. In nucleotides, the CDR3 is TGTGCCAGCAGATTAGATCAGGGGGCCACCTACGAGCAGTACTTA.

Of note for this clonotype: At one of its ends the junction is not consistent with the germline gene, which may arise from a read error. This chain connects TRBV11-1 to TRBJ1-1; 8 bases are shared with TRBD1. The CDR3 is 13 residues long. From germline, CDR1 is SGHAT and CDR2 FQDESV (reference sequence). CDR3 nucleotide sequence: TGTGCGAGCAGAGCCGACAGGGGCACTGAAGCTTTCTTT. It encodes CASRADRGTEAFF.

On this clonotype itself: A much larger clone is a single base away; this may be a read error. J is TRBJ2-2 and V is TRBV4-2; D is possibly TRBD2 (6 bases). Germline lookup yields CDR1 LGHNA and CDR2 YNFKEQ. The CDR3 consists of 17 residues. The CDR3 nucleotides are TGTGACAGCAGCCAAGTTTCGGCGGGGACGAACACCGGGGAGCTGTTTTTT. Translation gives CDSSQVSAGTNTGELFF.

About this clonotype itself: A single base separates this from a much larger clone, so it may be a read error. This chain links TRBV5-4 with TRBJ1-1, with D unresolved. CDR3 length: 12 residues. Per germline, CDR1 SGHNT and CDR2 YYREEE (reference sequence). The CDR3 is CAIRTSNIEAFF. The CDR3 DNA is TGTGCCATTCGGACCTCGAACATTGAAGCTTTCTTT. The full variable domain, rest sourced from reference TRBV5-4 and TRBJ1-1, is ETGVTQSPTHLIKTRGQQVTLRCSSQSGHNTVSWYQQALGQGPQFIFQYYREEENGRGNFPPRFSGLQFPNYSSELNVNALELDDSALYLCAIRTSNIEAFFGQGTRLTVV.

CDR3 coding DNA: TGTGCCAGCAGCGACGGGGCTAACACTGAAGCTTTCTTT. Translated: CASSDGANTEAFF. The J gene is TRBJ1-1, the V gene TRBV7-3, with D possibly TRBD1 on 5 matching bases. Trimming left V 5 bases short and J 2 bases short, with 9 bases between. CDR1 SGHTA and CDR2 FQGTGA come from the germline V gene. The CDR3 totals 13 residues.

A note on this clonotype: A junction boundary mismatches the germline segment, possibly from a read error. V usage is TRBV11-3 and J usage is TRBJ1-1, with a weak D call TRBD1 (5 bases). The germline V gene has CDR1 SGHNT and CDR2 YENEEA. This CDR3 region has 15 residues. The CDR3 region has the DNA TGTGCCAGCAGCTTAGACAGGGCTTTTACGACTGAAGTTTTCTTT. Translated: CASSLDRAFTTEVFF. The full variable domain, rest sourced from reference TRBV11-3 and TRBJ1-1, is EAGVVQSPRYKIIEKKQPVAFWCNPISGHNTLYWYLQNLGQGPELLIRYENEEAVDDSQLPKDRFSAERLKGVDSTLKIQPAELGDSAVYLCASSLDRAFTTEVFFGQGTRLTVV.

With respect to this clonotype: One end of the junction fails to match germline, which may point to a read error. The rearrangement joins TRBV6-5 to TRBJ2-7; 8 bases align to TRBD1. The length of the CDR3 is 14 residues. Germline values: CDR1 MNHEY, CDR2 SVGAGI. The CDR3 sequence is CANSYTGQAYERYF. The CDR3 coding sequence is TGTGCCAACAGTTACACGGGACAGGCCTACGAGCGGTACTTC.

This clonotype was observed a handful of times. Given a much more abundant clone one base away, this may be a read error. This chain connects TRBV6-1 to TRBJ2-4; D ambiguous. CDR1 and CDR2 (germline): MNHNS, SASEGT. The length of the CDR3 is 13 residues. The CDR3 spells CTSSEQTQNIQYF. The CDR3 DNA sequence: TGTACCAGCAGTGAACAGACCCAAAACATTCAGTACTTC.

In regard to this clonotype: In this CDR3 the conserved last residue, phenylalanine or tryptophan, is missing, so a read error is likely. Because the CDR3's place on the DNA is in doubt, the DNA is left out and the CDR3 is given as listed by TCRdb. The chain links TRBV20-1 to TRBJ2-1; TRBD2, the D gene given by the table, was not confirmed from the DNA. Looked up from germline, CDR1 is DFQATT and CDR2 is SNEGSKA (reference sequence). The CDR3 length is 13 residues, termini included. CDR3 residues: CSVIQREYNELFL.

Remarks on this clonotype: A read error may produce the germline difference seen at one junction end. The CDR3 region has the DNA TGTGCTAGTAGTGACACCGGGATTGGTCAGCCCCAGAATTTT. Translation gives CASSDTGIGQPQNF. This sequence joins TRBV19 and TRBJ1-5; D is uncertain. This CDR3 contains 14 residues. Germline loops: CDR1 LNHDA, CDR2 SQIVND (reference sequence).

As concerns this clonotype: Compared with germline, one end of the junction differs, possibly owing to a read error. V gene TRBV11-2 combines with J gene TRBJ2-4; D not certain. Germline V CDR1 and CDR2: SGHAT, FQNNGV. CDR3 length: 14 amino acids. CDR3 loop: CTSSPPVQVGIQYF. The CDR3 nucleotides are TGTACCAGCAGTCCCCCGGTTCAAGTTGGCATTCAGTACTTC.

On this clonotype itself: This could be a read error, since a much larger clone is one nucleotide away. This chain links TRBV10-3 with TRBJ2-1, with 9 bases that match TRBD2. The CDR3 extends over 14 amino acids. Germline V gene data show CDR1 as ENHRY and CDR2 as SYGVKD. The CDR3 here is CAVSLTSGYNEQFF. CDR3 coding DNA: TGTGCCGTCAGTCTGACTAGCGGTTACAATGAGCAGTTCTTC.

Comment on this clonotype: This sequence may be a read error, since a much larger clone differs from it by one base. This rearrangement joins TRBV5-5 to TRBJ2-1, with 10 bases matching TRBD1. The CDR3 covers 15 residues. The germline CDR1 and CDR2 sequences are SGHKS and YYEKEE (reference sequence). CDR3 nucleotides: TGTGCCGGCAGCCACGACAGGGGGCGAGGCAATGAGCAGTTATTC. It codes for CAGSHDRGRGNEQLF.